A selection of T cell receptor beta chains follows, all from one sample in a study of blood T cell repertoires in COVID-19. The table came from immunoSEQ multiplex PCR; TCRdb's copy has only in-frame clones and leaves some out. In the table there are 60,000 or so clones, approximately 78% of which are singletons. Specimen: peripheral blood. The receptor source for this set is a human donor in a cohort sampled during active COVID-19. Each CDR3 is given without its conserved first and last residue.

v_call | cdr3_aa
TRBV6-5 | ATLGQFNEKLF
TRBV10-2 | ASLTEGGGAGEQF
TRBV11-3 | ASSLSEQEDTIY
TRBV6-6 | ASSSRGGSDTQY
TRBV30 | AWSVRSRGRNLNTEAF
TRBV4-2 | ASSQGEGGVGTGELF
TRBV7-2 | ASSDRGGGTEAF
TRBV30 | ARSPGGFGNTIY
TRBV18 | ASSLLLIGTYEQY
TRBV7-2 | ASSFSSGALWEQF
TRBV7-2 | ASSLAVSGGSQF
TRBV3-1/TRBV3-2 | ASSHRGPNQPQH
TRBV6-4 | ASSSGQGQQRALH
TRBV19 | ASSRQGSYNEQF
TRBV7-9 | ASSAGTGGGNSPLH
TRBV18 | ASSPTGFGNEAF
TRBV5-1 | ASSTGQGKNQPQH
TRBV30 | AWKAGWTDTQY
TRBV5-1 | ASSLEVGGRGTEAF
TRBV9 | ASSSGLSSYEQY
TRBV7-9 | ASSLQVSAKYNSPLH
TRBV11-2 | ASSFRLAVTSYNEQF
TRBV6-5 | ASRVDRGAGELF
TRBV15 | ATSRQGRETQY
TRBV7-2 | ASSIMSEQF
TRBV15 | ATSREATYGYT
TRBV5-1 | ASSVQGADTQY
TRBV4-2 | ASSHTRGVSTGELF
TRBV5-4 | ASSLDRFNYGYT
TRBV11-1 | ASSSNRGQLAF
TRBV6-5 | ASSSSTGLNQPQH
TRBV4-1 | ASSQLPGSVVGEKLF
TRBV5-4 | ASSPGTSQETQY
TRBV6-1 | ASSEWPNSPLH
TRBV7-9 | ASSFVSGGTEAF
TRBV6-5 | ASASGGATGELF
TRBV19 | ASSRGQGANEQF
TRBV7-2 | ASSLGRQDYGYT
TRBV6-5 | ASTPFGGTLETQY
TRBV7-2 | ASSDLQGEKLF
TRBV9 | ASSVGVSYEQY
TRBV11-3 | ASSPGSSGSTDTQY
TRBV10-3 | AIRGLAGSTDTQY
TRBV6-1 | ASSELAGGTETQY
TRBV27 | ASSLKPGWVTEAF
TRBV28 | ASSFGQSDNSPLH
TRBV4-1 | ASSQDLQGSKAETQY
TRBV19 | ASSMTANEKLF
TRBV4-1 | ASSPNQGNNSPLH
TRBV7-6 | ASRPTLTLNTEAF
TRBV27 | ASSSLQFTGGPNQPQH
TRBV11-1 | ASSSRDRVRETQY
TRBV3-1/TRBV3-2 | ASSHETGGETQY